The rows below give T cell receptor beta chains drawn from one sample of a study of lymphopenia after photon versus proton radiotherapy. The table came from immunoSEQ multiplex PCR; TCRdb's copy has only in-frame clones and leaves some out. The sample lists around 64,000 clones, roughly 92% seen once, with approximately 2.1% in the top ten. The material sequenced was peripheral blood, taken from a patient treated with photon-based radiotherapy. These receptors originate from a woman aged 40 to 49 with cholangiocarcinoma. Both conserved end residues are part of each CDR3. D genes are given only for firm matches. Where a row states a size, it is once, few, many or the class of an expanded clone; other rows omit it.

j_gene	d_gene	abundance	len	v_gene	CDR3aa	CDR3nt
TRBJ2-7	TRBD1	-	15	TRBV11-2	CASRAPGTGPYEQYF	TGTGCCAGCAGAGCCCCCGGGACAGGGCCCTACGAGCAGTACTTC
TRBJ1-2	-	-	16	TRBV6-5	CASSYGSASRHYGYTF	TGTGCCAGCAGTTACGGCTCGGCCAGCCGGCACTATGGCTACACCTTC
TRBJ1-1	-	-	15	TRBV5-1	CASSTAPGTTLGAFF	TGCGCCAGCAGCACAGCTCCCGGGACAACCCTCGGGGCTTTCTTT
TRBJ1-3	-	-	18	TRBV28	CASILGAARGSSGNTIYF	TGTGCCAGCATCCTAGGGGCAGCCCGAGGGAGCTCTGGAAACACCATATATTTT
TRBJ2-7	-	-	15	TRBV6-5	CASSYSRWGSYEQYF	TGTGCCAGCAGTTACTCGAGATGGGGATCCTACGAGCAGTACTTC
TRBJ1-1	-	-	15	TRBV6-6	CASSYREGGNTEAFF	TGTGCCAGCAGTTACAGGGAAGGGGGGAACACTGAAGCTTTCTTT
TRBJ2-3	TRBD2	-	15	TRBV9	CASSSTSGFTDTQYF	TGTGCCAGCAGCTCGACTAGCGGGTTCACAGATACGCAGTATTTT
TRBJ2-7	TRBD2	-	16	TRBV4-2	CASSQDHTSGTYEQYF	TGTGCCAGCAGCCAAGATCATACTAGCGGAACCTACGAGCAGTACTTC
TRBJ2-3	TRBD2	-	16	TRBV7-8	CASSTGLAGTTDTQYF	TGTGCCAGCAGCACCGGCTTAGCGGGGACCACAGATACGCAGTATTTT
TRBJ1-2	-	-	14	TRBV4-2	CASSQDTVNYGYTF	TGTGCCAGCAGCCAGGACACAGTCAACTATGGCTACACCTTC
TRBJ1-1	-	-	13	TRBV30	CAWSGILGTEAFF	TGTGCCTGGAGTGGAATTTTGGGCACTGAAGCTTTCTTT
TRBJ1-2	-	once	12	TRBV19	CASSKIGYGYTF	TGTGCCAGTAGTAAAATCGGGTATGGCTACACCTTC
TRBJ2-2	TRBD1	-	18	TRBV11-2	CASSTYRGGNLNTGELFF	TGTGCCAGCAGCACTTACAGGGGTGGGAACCTCAACACCGGGGAGCTGTTTTTT
TRBJ2-7	-	-	13	TRBV5-6	CASSSLGRAEQYF	TGTGCCAGCAGCTCCCTAGGCAGGGCCGAGCAGTACTTC
TRBJ1-6	-	-	15	TRBV6-5	CASSYSGQGGSPLHF	TGTGCCAGCAGTTACTCGGGCCAAGGGGGTTCACCCCTCCACTTT
TRBJ2-1	-	once	13	TRBV6-4	CASSDGFANEQFF	TGTGCCAGCAGTGACGGCTTTGCGAATGAGCAGTTCTTC
TRBJ2-7	-	-	14	TRBV7-3	CASSTDRSSYEQYF	TGTGCCAGCAGCACAGACAGGAGCTCCTACGAGCAGTACTTC
TRBJ2-4	-	-	14	TRBV28	CASSRQAAKNIQYF	TGTGCCAGCAGCCGACAGGCAGCCAAAAACATTCAGTACTTC
TRBJ2-2	-	-	15	TRBV7-2	CASSLGSRNTGELFF	TGTGCCAGCAGCTTAGGATCCAGGAACACCGGGGAGCTGTTTTTT
TRBJ2-7	TRBD1	-	16	TRBV5-1	CASSLGTGTGVYEQYF	TGCGCCAGCAGCTTGGGGACCGGGACAGGGGTCTACGAGCAGTACTTC
TRBJ1-1	-	-	13	TRBV18	CASSPQVNTEAFF	TGTGCCAGCTCACCTCAGGTGAACACTGAAGCTTTCTTT
TRBJ1-2	TRBD1	-	13	TRBV5-1	CASSPDRVYGYTF	TGCGCCAGCAGCCCCGACAGGGTCTATGGCTACACCTTC
TRBJ1-1	TRBD1	-	15	TRBV7-9	CASSLVTGANTEAFF	TGTGCCAGCAGCTTAGTGACAGGGGCGAACACTGAAGCTTTCTTT
TRBJ1-2	TRBD1	-	12	TRBV2	CATAQGAQGYTF	TGTGCCACCGCACAGGGGGCGCAGGGCTACACCTTC
TRBJ2-7	-	-	12	TRBV27	CASSPNHYEQYF	TGTGCCAGCAGTCCGAACCACTACGAGCAGTACTTC
TRBJ1-1	-	-	14	TRBV29-1	CSAVGSGVNTEAFF	TGCAGCGCCGTCGGATCGGGGGTGAACACTGAAGCTTTCTTT
TRBJ2-1	TRBD2	-	16	TRBV27	CASIPAGTSDYNEQFF	TGTGCCAGCATCCCAGCAGGGACTAGCGACTACAATGAGCAGTTCTTC
TRBJ1-5	-	-	13	TRBV7-2	CASSLRGNQPQHF	TGTGCCAGCAGCTTAAGGGGGAATCAGCCCCAGCATTTT
TRBJ1-3	-	-	14	TRBV9	CASSGSFSGNTIYF	TGTGCCAGCAGCGGAAGCTTCTCTGGAAACACCATATATTTT
TRBJ2-3	TRBD2	-	14	TRBV7-3	CASSLAGVKDTQYF	TGTGCCAGCAGCCTAGCGGGAGTAAAAGATACGCAGTATTTT
TRBJ1-5	-	few	15	TRBV6-5	CASRYDGGPDQPQHF	TGTGCCAGCAGGTATGACGGGGGCCCCGATCAGCCCCAGCATTTT
TRBJ1-6	-	-	14	TRBV5-6	CASSYGAGNSPLHF	TGTGCCAGCAGCTACGGGGCGGGTAATTCACCCCTCCACTTT
TRBJ1-2	-	-	16	TRBV4-1	CASSQYEGGSIYGYTF	TGCGCCAGCAGCCAATATGAGGGGGGTAGTATCTATGGCTACACCTTC
TRBJ1-1	TRBD1	-	14	TRBV7-2	CASSATGGITEAFF	TGTGCCAGCAGCGCTACAGGGGGCATCACTGAAGCTTTCTTT
TRBJ2-7	TRBD2	once	13	TRBV5-1	CASSLGSAGGQYF	TGCGCCAGCAGCTTGGGCTCGGCGGGAGGGCAGTACTTC
TRBJ1-2	-	once	13	TRBV7-9	CASSSAEADGYTF	TGTGCCAGCAGCTCTGCAGAGGCGGATGGCTACACCTTC
TRBJ2-7	-	-	15	TRBV5-1	CASSLASYFSYEQYF	TGCGCCAGCAGCTTGGCCTCGTATTTCTCCTACGAGCAGTACTTC
TRBJ2-7	TRBD2	-	16	TRBV7-2	CASTPKGTAGGHEQYF	TGTGCCAGCACCCCCAAAGGAACGGCGGGAGGCCACGAGCAGTACTTC
TRBJ2-1	TRBD2	once	15	TRBV6-6	CASSYGLADYNEQFF	TGTGCCAGCAGTTACGGGCTAGCGGACTACAATGAGCAGTTCTTC
TRBJ2-7	TRBD2	-	15	TRBV2	CASSPWAGATVEQYF	TGTGCCAGCAGTCCCTGGGCGGGAGCGACAGTCGAGCAGTACTTC
TRBJ2-3	TRBD2	-	17	TRBV7-2	CASSSRTSGSWADTQYF	TGTGCCAGCAGCTCCCGGACTAGCGGGAGTTGGGCAGATACGCAGTATTTT
TRBJ2-5	TRBD1	-	16	TRBV7-8	CASSLFRTGRGETQYF	TGTGCCAGCAGCTTATTCCGGACAGGGAGAGGGGAGACCCAGTACTTC
TRBJ1-4	-	-	14	TRBV2	CASSDSSADEKLFF	TGTGCCAGCAGTGATAGTAGCGCAGATGAAAAACTGTTTTTT
TRBJ1-4	-	-	15	TRBV6-6	CASSFQGRTNEKLFF	TGTGCCAGCAGTTTCCAGGGGCGGACTAATGAAAAACTGTTTTTT